The sequence of this T cell receptor (beta chain) was determined in a study of CD8 T cells in Susac syndrome. From blood CD8+ and CD4+ T cells, the TCR beta chain was sequenced. The J segment lost 8 bases and the V segment lost 3 bases, leaving 9 bases of the junction unmatched. CDR3 length: 16 residues. Reverse transcription of roughly 0.5 to 1 ug RNA was carried out with random hexamers. Amplification of the TCR beta CDR3 was carried out by immunoSEQ multiplex PCR, which spanned a total of 54 Vbeta and 13 Jbeta segments. TCRdb recomputed calls from the immunoSEQ multiplex PCR reads with MiXCR, one row per CDR3 protein. Counted here are about 180,000 distinct CDR3 sequences, approximately 96% occurring once; the ten biggest clones make up 0.093%.

This clonotype was sampled from a human donor with multiple sclerosis. This chain joins TRBV12-3 or TRBV12-4 and TRBJ2-1, with 11 positions matching TRBD2. Sample: CD4+ T cells from PBMCs. As DNA, the CDR3 is TGTGCCAGCAGTTTGGGGCTAGCGGGGGGATACGATGAGCAGTTCTTC. It specifies CASSLGLAGGYDEQFF.